This TCR beta chain derives from a study of blood T cell repertoires in COVID-19. The V gene's germline CDR1 is MDHEN and CDR2 SYDVKM. The length of the CDR3 is 15 residues. The V and J ends lost 4 bases and 0 bases respectively, with 11 bases between them. Authors' data handling: Amplification of reference gene primers was used by the study to estimate nucleated cell counts. Libraries were prepared by immunoSEQ multiplex PCR; TCRdb keeps only in-frame clonotypes and omits some of them. V and J calls and clone size follow that table, whereas D and trimming were derived from the DNA. The sample carries some 94,000 clones, around nine tenths recorded once.

This clonotype was sampled from a human donor in a cohort sampled during active COVID-19. This chain connects TRBV28 to TRBJ2-3; a weak D match, TRBD2 (6 bases). Sequenced sample: peripheral blood. The CDR3 DNA reads TGTGCCAGCAGTTCCTTCAGCGGGAGCACAGATACGCAGTATTTT. Protein: CASSSFSGSTDTQYF.